This T cell receptor beta chain was profiled in a study of sequential checkpoint blockade in melanoma. Study at large: First-line arms were nivolumab then ipilimumab, or the reverse, randomized 1:1. After both sequences, patients received maintenance nivolumab.

The treatment denotes: randomized to nivolumab then ipilimumab (arm A) or the reverse (arm B). DNA-damaging chemotherapy had not been given to any patient beforehand. Sorted cells were live CD3+CD8+, lacking CD19 and CD56, from PBMCs. The data were produced by immunoSEQ multiplex PCR, yet TCRdb's version contains in-frame clones alone and is incomplete. Here the sample spans 15,000 or so clones, approximately 93% being singletons. V shed 3 bases, J shed 6 bases, and the junction held 2 bases outside the gene matches. Germline V gives CDR1 SGHNT, CDR2 YENEEA. The CDR3 extends over 12 amino acids. This receptor was obtained from a human donor with melanoma. Sequences were derived from CD8+ T cells sorted from blood (inferred from file names), sampled from a patient given nivolumab and ipilimumab in sequence. The rearrangement joins TRBV11-3 to TRBJ2-7; 7 nucleotides match TRBD1. For the CDR3, the DNA is TGTGCCAGCAGCTTCCCAGGGGGCGAGCAGTACTTC. Its translation: CASSFPGGEQYF.